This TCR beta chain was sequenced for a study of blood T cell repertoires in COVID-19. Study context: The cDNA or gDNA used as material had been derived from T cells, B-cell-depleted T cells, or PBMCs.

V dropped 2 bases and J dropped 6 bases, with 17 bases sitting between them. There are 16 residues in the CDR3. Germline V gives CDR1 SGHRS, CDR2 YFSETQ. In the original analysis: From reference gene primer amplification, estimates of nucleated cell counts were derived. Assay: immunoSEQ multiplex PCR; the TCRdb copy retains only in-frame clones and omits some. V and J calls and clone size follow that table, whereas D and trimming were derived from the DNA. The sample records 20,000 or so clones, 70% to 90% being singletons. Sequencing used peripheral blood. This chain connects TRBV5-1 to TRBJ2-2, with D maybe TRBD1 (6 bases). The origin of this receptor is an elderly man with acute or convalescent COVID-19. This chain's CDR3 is CASSLEPGHGAGELFF. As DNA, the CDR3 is TGCGCCAGCAGCTTAGAACCGGGACACGGGGCCGGGGAGCTGTTTTTT. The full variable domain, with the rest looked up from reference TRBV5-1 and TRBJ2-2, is KAGVTQTPRYLIKTRGQQVTLSCSPISGHRSVSWYQQTPGQGLQFLFEYFSETQRNKGNFPGRFSGRQFSNSRSEMNVSTLELGDSALYLCASSLEPGHGAGELFFGEGSRLTVL.